Shown below are 2 T cell receptor beta chains from a single sample sequenced in a study of T cells in localized non-small cell lung cancer. Profiling relied on immunoSEQ multiplex PCR, and the TCRdb table lists in-frame clones only, not all of them. The repertoire holds some 20,000 clones, with about 91% as singletons. The sequencing here drew on peripheral blood, taken before any cancer treatment. The receptors shown here come from a woman between 35 and 75 years old with stage I lung adenocarcinoma.

The chain recombines TRBV4-3 with TRBJ2-7; 8 nucleotides align to TRBD1. Germline V gene sequence: CDR1 LGHNA, CDR2 YSLEER. J gave up 6 bases and V 0 bases, and 7 bases lay outside the gene matches. The CDR3 length is 15 residues. CDR3 in amino acids: CASSQDRQGKGEQYF. DNA of the CDR3: TGCGCCAGCAGCCAAGACCGACAGGGGAAGGGCGAGCAGTACTTC.

V gene TRBV11-3 combines with J gene TRBJ2-1; tentatively, D is TRBD1 (6 bases). The CDR3 has 16 amino acids. Per the germline V gene, CDR1 is SGHNT and CDR2 is YENEEA. The V end was cut by 3 bases, the J end by 0 bases, with 12 bases between. This CDR3 reads CASSLAGQSSYNEQFF. The CDR3, as DNA: TGTGCCAGCAGCTTGGCTGGACAGAGCTCCTACAATGAGCAGTTCTTC.